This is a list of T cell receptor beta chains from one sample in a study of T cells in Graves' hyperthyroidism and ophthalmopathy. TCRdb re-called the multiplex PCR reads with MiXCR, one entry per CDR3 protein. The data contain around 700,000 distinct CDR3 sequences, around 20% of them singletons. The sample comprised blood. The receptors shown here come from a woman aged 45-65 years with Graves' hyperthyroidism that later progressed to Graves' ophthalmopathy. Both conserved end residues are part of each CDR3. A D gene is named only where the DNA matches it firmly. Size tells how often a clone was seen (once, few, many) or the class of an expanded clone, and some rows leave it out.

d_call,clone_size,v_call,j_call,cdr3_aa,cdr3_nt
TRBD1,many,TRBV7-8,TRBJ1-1,CASRNPTGWWTEAFF,TGTGCCAGCAGGAACCCGACAGGGTGGTGGACTGAAGCTTTCTTT
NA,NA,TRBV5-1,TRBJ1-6,CASSLVADSPLHF,TGCGCCAGCAGCTTGGTCGCGGATTCACCCCTCCACTTT
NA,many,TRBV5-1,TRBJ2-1,CASSPDSNYNEQFF,TGCGCCAGCAGCCCCGACAGCAACTACAATGAGCAGTTCTTC
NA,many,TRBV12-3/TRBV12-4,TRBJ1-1,CASSDLRTEAFF,TGTGCCAGCAGTGACCTCCGGACTGAAGCTTTCTTT
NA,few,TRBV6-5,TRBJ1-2,CASSYPLGPHYGYTF,TGTGCCAGCAGTTACCCCCTGGGACCCCACTATGGCTACACCTTC
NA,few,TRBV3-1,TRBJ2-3,CASSQALRDSLSTDTQYF,TGTGCCAGCAGCCAAGCCCTCCGGGACTCCCTGAGCACAGATACGCAGTATTTT
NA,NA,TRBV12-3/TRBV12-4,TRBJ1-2,CASSFDSKGGYGYTF,TGTGCCAGCAGTTTTGATTCCAAGGGGGGGTATGGCTACACCTTC
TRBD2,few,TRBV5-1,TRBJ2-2,CASSSSWAGEYTGELFF,TGCGCCAGCAGCTCCTCGTGGGCGGGAGAGTACACCGGGGAGCTGTTTTTT
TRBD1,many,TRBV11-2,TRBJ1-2,CASSLVVGQGLFGYTF,TGTGCCAGCAGCTTAGTCGTCGGACAGGGACTCTTCGGCTACACCTTC
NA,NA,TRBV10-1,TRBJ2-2,CASSEPQGWNTGELFF,TGCGCCAGCAGTGAGCCGCAAGGATGGAACACCGGGGAGCTGTTTTTT
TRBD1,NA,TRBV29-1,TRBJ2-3,CSTSTGGATDTQYF,TGCAGCACGTCTACAGGGGGCGCGACAGATACGCAGTATTTT
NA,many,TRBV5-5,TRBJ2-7,CASSLSGVTSYEQYF,TGTGCCAGCAGCTTGTCGGGAGTCACCTCCTACGAGCAGTACTTC
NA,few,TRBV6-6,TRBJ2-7,CASSYSRGRGTEQYF,TGTGCCAGCAGTTACTCTCGGGGAAGGGGAACCGAGCAGTACTTC
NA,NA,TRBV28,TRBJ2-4,CASSNGGRNIQYF,TGTGCCAGCAGTAATGGTGGCCGGAACATTCAGTACTTC
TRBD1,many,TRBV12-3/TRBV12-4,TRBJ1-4,CASSLVGQNEKLFF,TGTGCCAGCAGTTTGGTGGGACAGAATGAAAAACTGTTTTTT
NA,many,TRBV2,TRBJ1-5,CASSEWGTRTLINQPQHF,TGTGCCAGCAGTGAATGGGGGACACGGACCTTGATCAATCAGCCCCAGCATTTT
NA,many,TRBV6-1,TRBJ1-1,CATKDVNTEAFF,TGTGCCACCAAAGATGTGAACACTGAAGCTTTCTTT
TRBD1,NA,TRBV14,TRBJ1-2,CASSQNRGPNYGYTF,TGTGCCAGCAGCCAAAACAGGGGGCCTAACTATGGCTACACCTTC
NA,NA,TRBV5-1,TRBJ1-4,CASSFGQGSHEKLFF,TGCGCCAGCAGCTTCGGTCAGGGGTCGCATGAAAAACTGTTTTTT
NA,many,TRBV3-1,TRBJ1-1,CASTFLGGNTEAFF,TGTGCCAGCACTTTTCTCGGGGGGAACACTGAAGCTTTCTTT
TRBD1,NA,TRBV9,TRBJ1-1,CASSVGQGARVPEAFF,TGTGCCAGCAGCGTAGGGCAGGGGGCGCGTGTACCTGAAGCTTTCTTT
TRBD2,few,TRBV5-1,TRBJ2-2,CASSWTSGGLNTGELFF,TGCGCCAGCAGCTGGACTAGCGGGGGCCTGAACACCGGGGAGCTGTTTTTT
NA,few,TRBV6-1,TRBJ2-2,CASSSRGAGNTGELFF,TGTGCCAGCAGTTCCCGGGGGGCGGGGAACACCGGGGAGCTGTTTTTT
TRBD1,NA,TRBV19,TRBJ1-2,CASNRYQGQASDGYTF,TGTGCCAGTAACCGATACCAGGGACAGGCTTCAGATGGCTACACCTTC
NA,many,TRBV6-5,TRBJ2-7,CASSYGFSYEQYF,TGTGCCAGCAGTTACGGGTTCTCCTACGAGCAGTACTTC
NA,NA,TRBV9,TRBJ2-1,CASSVGWAYNEQFF,TGTGCCAGCAGCGTAGGCTGGGCCTACAATGAGCAGTTCTTC
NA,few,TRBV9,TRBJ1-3,CASSTGMPGNTIYF,TGTGCCAGCAGCACCGGGATGCCTGGAAACACCATATATTTT